This T cell receptor (beta chain) was identified in a study of T cell repertoires in cytomegalovirus infection. About the study: Public signatures in TCR beta pointed to CMV infection and matching HLA type. General observations from the study: Cumulative frequency (of public TCR beta family members) identified carriers of CMV plus the relevant HLA. Dominating the ex vivo response were HLA-C-restricted CMV-specific TCR beta clonotypes.

MiXCR, applied by TCRdb to the reads, yields one record per CDR3 protein. The sample shows about 680,000 distinct CDR3 sequences, more than 20% of them seen only once. J was trimmed by 8 bases and V by 6 bases; bases with no gene match: 4. Germline V gives CDR1 SNHLY, CDR2 FYNNEI. The CDR3 runs to 12 residues. This clonotype occurred a few times. Its antigen is not identified. Sequenced: CD8+ T cells from PBMCs. The sequence was collected from a human donor in good health (CMV status not recorded). Some clones in this sample may be carry-over from other donors' samples. V usage is TRBV2 and J usage is TRBJ1-2; 9 bases are a match to TRBD1. CDR3 amino acids: CASSQTGGGYTF. CDR3 DNA: TGTGCCAGCAGCCAGACAGGGGGGGGCTACACCTTC.